These 5 T cell receptor beta chains came from one sample sequenced in a study of T cell responses to AZD1222 COVID-19 vaccine. Method: immunoSEQ multiplex PCR; TCRdb's copy keeps in-frame clones and lacks some. The sample contains roughly 190,000 clones, approximately 93% of which appear only once. The sequencing used peripheral blood, collected on day 0 of AZD1222 vaccination. The receptors derive from an adult in good health.

The rearrangement links TRBV5-5 to TRBJ1-1; maybe TRBD1 (5 bases). CDR1 and CDR2 from the germline V gene are SGHKS and YYEKEE (reference sequence). Trimming took off 4 bases at V and 0 bases at J, with 10 bases between the two ends. The CDR3 covers 14 residues. The DNA of the CDR3 is TGTGCCAGCAGCCCCGGGACCGTGAACACTGAAGCTTTCTTT. Its translation: CASSPGTVNTEAFF.

The chain links TRBV14 to TRBJ1-1; D ambiguous. CDR3 size: 16 residues. Germline loops: CDR1 SGHDN, CDR2 FVKESK. The ends were cut back, 0 bases at V and 4 bases at J, with 15 bases in the middle. The CDR3 coding sequence is TGTGCCAGCAGCCAAGATTTGGGCAGTGGTTCCACTGAAGCTTTCTTT. It translates to CASSQDLGSGSTEAFF.

A few counts support this clone. The V and J genes are TRBV28 and TRBJ2-5, with a weak D call TRBD2 (6 bases). The germline CDR1 and CDR2 sequences are MDHEN and SYDVKM. Between the trimmed V and J ends, which lost 4 bases and 1 base, there was a span of 31 bases. The CDR3 is 21 amino acids. The CDR3 loop reads CASSSPTSGSSSGSSQETQYF. In DNA form, the CDR3 reads TGTGCCAGCAGTTCGCCAACTTCGGGCTCGTCCTCCGGGAGCTCCCAAGAGACCCAGTACTTC.

CDR3 nucleotides: TGTGCCAGCAGCTTAGATCCCAGAAATCCCACTGAAGCTTTCTTT. Translation gives CASSLDPRNPTEAFF. The gene calls are TRBV7-9 and TRBJ1-1; no reliable D call. The CDR3 has 15 residues. V was shortened by 1 base and J by 4 bases, with 13 bases between the two germline ends. The germline V gene encodes CDR1 SEHNR and CDR2 FQNEAQ (reference sequence).

V and J are TRBV5-1 and TRBJ2-1; 12 bases are shared with TRBD2. The ends lost 6 bases at V and 2 bases at J; junction bases unmatched: 3. The germline CDR1 and CDR2 sequences are SGHRS and YFSETQ. This CDR3 region has 15 residues. CDR3 sequence: CASMTSGGPYNEQFF. The CDR3 coding sequence is TGCGCCAGCATGACTAGCGGGGGCCCCTACAATGAGCAGTTCTTC. Complete variable domain (other parts from reference TRBV5-1 and TRBJ2-1): KAGVTQTPRYLIKTRGQQVTLSCSPISGHRSVSWYQQTPGQGLQFLFEYFSETQRNKGNFPGRFSGRQFSNSRSEMNVSTLELGDSALYLCASMTSGGPYNEQFFGPGTRLTVL.